The present T cell receptor beta chain was sequenced within a study of blood T cells in healthy people across ages. Study summary: Per two T cells, about one barcoded beta molecule was captured through template switching. General study findings and limits: Older age went with lower TCR beta diversity per million T cells, in a roughly linear way.

The CDR3 totals 14 residues. Looked up from germline, CDR1 is LNHDA and CDR2 is SQIVND (reference sequence). Trimming removed 7 bases at V and 6 bases at J, with 16 bases between. Sample-barcoded 5' priming and a J-beta primer mix drove a second PCR of roughly 7 to 11 cycles. Template switching added a 12-random-nucleotide identifier to every cDNA molecule. TCRdb re-analysed the 5' RACE reads in MiXCR, keeping a single row per CDR3 protein. The table includes about a million distinct CDR3 sequences, under 40% detected once. This clonotype has more than one count but fewer than ten. What it binds is not known. Every sample had a minimum of 6.5 million PBMCs isolated.

The source material was blood. V is TRBV19 and J is TRBJ2-1; possible D gene TRBD2, 6 bases. The receptor's source is a man younger than 30 in good health. The CDR3 loop is CASTSGTPINEQFF. For the CDR3, the DNA is TGTGCCAGTACCTCCGGGACTCCAATCAATGAGCAGTTCTTC.